This TCR beta chain was observed in a study of T-cell reconstitution after alpha-beta-depleted transplantation in children. This clonotype has more than one count but fewer than ten. What it binds is unknown. General study results and limits: The authors attributed T-cell counts and diversity one year after transplant mostly to newly produced T cells. From surviving recipient T cells and thymic progenitors came the high day-60 TCRbeta diversity observed in some patients.

The junction had 12 bases not matched to a gene; V was cut back by 2 bases and J by 8 bases. The CDR3 extends over 17 amino acids. Germline lookup yields CDR1 SEHNR and CDR2 FQNEAQ (reference sequence). Unique molecular identifiers were built into the TCRbeta library. TCRdb itself ran the PCR reads through MiXCR, one entry per CDR3 protein. The sample contains 75,000 to 80,000 distinct CDR3 sequences, 15% to 20% of which appear only once. The sample consisted of PBMCs, mostly from graft donor cells, taken 360 days after TCRalphabeta/CD19-depleted stem cell transplant. The TCR sequence derives from a male patient between 2 and 15 years old who had a stem cell transplant for acute lymphoblastic leukemia, so the T cells may come from the graft donor. This chain links TRBV7-9 with TRBJ2-1; 10 bases agree with TRBD2. CDR3 residues: CASSLRHPSGSVYEQFF. Here the CDR3 DNA reads TGTGCCAGCAGCTTAAGACACCCTAGCGGGAGCGTATATGAGCAGTTCTTC.